This record covers a single T cell receptor beta chain. The repertoire was sequenced with immunoSEQ multiplex PCR; TCRdb's copy has only in-frame clones and lacks some. The sample gives roughly 280,000 clones, roughly 90% of which show up once; approximately 1.8% is in the top ten. The ends lost 1 base at V and 6 bases at J; junction bases unmatched: 16. Germline-derived CDR1 and CDR2 are SGHVS and FQNEAQ. The CDR3 sequence is 18 residues long. The data originate from a study of blood T cell repertoires in COVID-19. Study details: From T cells, B-cell-depleted T cells, or PBMCs came the material, which was cDNA or gDNA.

The receptor comes from a woman aged 55 to 70 who had recovered from COVID-19. The chain has TRBV7-8 and TRBJ1-2; 8 bases line up with TRBD1. Sample: PBMCs or T cells enriched from blood (not recorded which). The CDR3 region has the DNA TGTGCCAGCAGCTTAGAGTTATATAAGGACAGGGTGTACGATGGCTACACCTTC. It yields the protein CASSLELYKDRVYDGYTF.